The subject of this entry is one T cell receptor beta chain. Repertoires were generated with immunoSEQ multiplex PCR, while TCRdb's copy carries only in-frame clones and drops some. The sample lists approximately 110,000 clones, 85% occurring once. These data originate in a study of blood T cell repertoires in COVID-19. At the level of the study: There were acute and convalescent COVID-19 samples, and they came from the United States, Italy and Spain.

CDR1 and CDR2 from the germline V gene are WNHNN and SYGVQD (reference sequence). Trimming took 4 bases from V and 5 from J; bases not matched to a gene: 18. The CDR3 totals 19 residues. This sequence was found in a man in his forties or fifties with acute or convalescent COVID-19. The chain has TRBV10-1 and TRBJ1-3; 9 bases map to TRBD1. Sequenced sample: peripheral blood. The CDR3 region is CASSAPRDRAFLVRNTIYF. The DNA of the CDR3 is TGCGCCAGCAGTGCCCCCCGGGACAGGGCTTTTTTGGTCCGAAACACCATATATTTT.